Shown below are 11 T cell receptor beta chains from a single sample sequenced in a study of naive and memory T cell subsets. Both TRBC1 and TRBC2 were covered by a beta constant-region primer of two equimolar oligonucleotides. Nested alpha and beta constant-region primers with the SP2 primer drove four PCR rounds on ligated cDNA. TCRdb fed the UMI-ligation and nested PCR reads into MiXCR, producing one record per CDR3 protein. This sample has over 110,000 distinct CDR3 sequences; 15% to 25% occur once, and the top ten carry 0.55% to 0.75%. General study findings and limits: A few larger clonotypes appeared in naive repertoires, especially CD8, possibly memory cells re-expressing CD45RA.

Their antigens are not known. Sequenced material: naive CD8+ T cells from blood. The source is a human donor in good health.

This rearrangement joins TRBV4-3 to TRBJ2-1; TRBD2 aligns across 8 bases. Germline V CDR1 and CDR2: LGHNA, YSLEER. This CDR3 region has 13 residues. V lost 2 bases and J lost 10; bases outside the gene matches: 4. The CDR3 bases are TGCGCCAGCAGCCAAAGCGGGAGTTGGGAGCAGTTCTTC. Translation: CASSQSGSWEQFF.

CDR3 sequence (DNA): TGTGGCGTGGGAAGCAATCAGCCCCAGCATTTT. Its translation: CGVGSNQPQHF. The rearrangement joins TRBV6-6 to TRBJ1-5; D call uncertain. The CDR3 contains 11 residues. The germline V gene encodes CDR1 MNHNY and CDR2 SVGAGI (reference sequence).

The V gene is TRBV24-1, the J gene TRBJ2-3; 7 bases are a match to TRBD1. The CDR3 is 15 amino acids. CDR1 KGHDR and CDR2 SFDVKD come from the germline V gene. J was trimmed by 4 bases and V by 3 bases; bases with no gene match: 6. CDR3 nucleotide sequence: TGTGCCACCAGTGATCCGAGAGACAGGGCAGATACGCAGTATTTT. Translating it yields CATSDPRDRADTQYF.

This clonotype was recorded many times. The CDR3 nucleotides read TGTGCCAGCAGTTTACTCACAGGGGCCTACGAGCAGTACTTC. It specifies CASSLLTGAYEQYF. J is TRBJ2-7 and V is TRBV12-3 or TRBV12-4; 7 bases agree with TRBD1. This CDR3 comprises 14 residues. V trimming: 2 bases; J trimming: 2 bases; junction bases outside the gene matches: 3.

The V call is TRBV28, the J call TRBJ2-2; TRBD2 aligns across 10 bases. Germline lookup yields CDR1 MDHEN and CDR2 SYDVKM. The CDR3 sequence is 16 residues long. J gave up 4 bases and V 3 bases, and 5 bases lay outside the gene matches. The CDR3 DNA reads as TGTGCCAGCAGTTTTGGTCGACTAGCGGGCACCGGGGAGCTGTTTTTT. Translated, it gives CASSFGRLAGTGELFF.

In this sample, this clonotype turned up a few times. The rearrangement links TRBV27 to TRBJ2-1; 9 bases are a match to TRBD1. This CDR3 comprises 15 residues. Germline V lookup: CDR1 MNHEY, CDR2 SMNVEV (reference sequence). V dropped 5 bases and J dropped 3; count of bases not matched to a gene: 5. The CDR3 spells CASSNRDRVYNEQFF. CDR3 bases: TGTGCCAGCAGTAACCGGGACAGGGTCTACAATGAGCAGTTCTTC.

The chain has TRBV7-2 and TRBJ2-2; 7 bases line up with TRBD1. This CDR3 is 16 amino acids long. J gave up 4 bases and V 5 bases, and 10 bases lay outside the gene matches. Germline values: CDR1 SGHTA, CDR2 FQGNSA. In nucleotides, the CDR3 is TGTGCCAGCAGCCCGAAAATAGACAGGGTCACCGGGGAGCTGTTTTTT. As protein: CASSPKIDRVTGELFF.

A few counts support this clonotype. The rearrangement links TRBV24-1 to TRBJ2-5; 7 nucleotides match TRBD1. Germline CDR1 is KGHDR and CDR2 is SFDVKD. After removal of 4 bases from V and 5 bases from J, the junction contained 6 bases not matched to a gene. The CDR3 runs to 14 residues. Here the CDR3 reads CATSEPGQSETQYF. DNA of the CDR3: TGTGCCACCAGTGAGCCGGGACAGTCGGAGACCCAGTACTTC.

The CDR3 DNA reads as TGTGCCAGCAGTCGGGGGCGCGAGCAGTACTTC. It encodes CASSRGREQYF. V usage is TRBV12-3 or TRBV12-4 and J usage is TRBJ2-7; D could derive from TRBD1 or TRBD2 (6 bases each). CDR3 length equals 11 residues. V dropped 5 bases and J dropped 6 bases, with 8 bases sitting between them.

The rearrangement links TRBV15 to TRBJ2-1, with 14 positions matching TRBD2. V shed 5 bases, J shed 6 bases, and the junction held 3 bases outside the gene matches. The CDR3 is 15 residues long. The germline V gene encodes CDR1 LNHNV and CDR2 YYDKDF (reference sequence). CDR3 nucleotides: TGTGCCACCAGCGGGGGACTAGCGGGAGTCAATGAGCAGTTCTTC. Translating it yields CATSGGLAGVNEQFF.

The chain recombines TRBV28 with TRBJ1-1; TRBD1 aligns across 10 bases. The CDR3 runs 13 residues. The V segment lost 5 bases and the J segment 10 bases; nucleotides outside the gene matches: 7. Germline loops: CDR1 MDHEN, CDR2 SYDVKM. The CDR3 region has the DNA TGTGCCAGCAGTCCTCGACAGGGGGCTGCAGCTTTCTTT. Encoded protein: CASSPRQGAAAFF.